This T cell receptor (beta chain) was identified during a study of T cell responses to AZD1222 COVID-19 vaccine. Here immunoSEQ multiplex PCR was the method, and the copy in TCRdb shows in-frame clones only, minus some. The sample lists some 170,000 clones, 85% to 90% occurring once. The germline CDR1 and CDR2 sequences are SQVTM and ANQGSEA. The CDR3 loop spans 14 amino acids. The V gene lost 3 bases and the J gene lost 2 bases, with 13 bases spanning the gap. The V and J genes are TRBV29-1 and TRBJ1-2; D is unclear. This specimen was peripheral blood, taken on day 0 of AZD1222 vaccination. This sequence was found in an adult in good health. Written as DNA, the CDR3 is TGCAGCGTTGAGCCCCACACAATAAACTATGGCTACACCTTC. Translation: CSVEPHTINYGYTF.